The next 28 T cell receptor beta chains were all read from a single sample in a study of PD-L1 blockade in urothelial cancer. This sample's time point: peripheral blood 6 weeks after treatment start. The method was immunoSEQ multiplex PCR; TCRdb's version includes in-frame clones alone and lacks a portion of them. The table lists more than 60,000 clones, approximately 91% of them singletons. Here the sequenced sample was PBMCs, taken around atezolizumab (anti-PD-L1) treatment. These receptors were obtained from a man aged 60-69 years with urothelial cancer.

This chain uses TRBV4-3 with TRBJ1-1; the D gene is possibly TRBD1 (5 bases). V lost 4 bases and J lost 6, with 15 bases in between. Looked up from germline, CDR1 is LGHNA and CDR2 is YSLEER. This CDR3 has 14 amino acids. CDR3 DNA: TGCGCCAGCAGCCCCGGGACTCCCGGGGCTGAAGCTTTCTTT. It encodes CASSPGTPGAEAFF.

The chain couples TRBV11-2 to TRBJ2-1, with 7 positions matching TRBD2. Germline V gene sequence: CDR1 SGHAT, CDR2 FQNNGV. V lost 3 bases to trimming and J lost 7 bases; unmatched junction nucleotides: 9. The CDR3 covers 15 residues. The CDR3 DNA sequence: TGTGCCAGCAGCTTTATGCGGGAGATCGTTAATGAGCAGTTCTTC. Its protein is CASSFMREIVNEQFF. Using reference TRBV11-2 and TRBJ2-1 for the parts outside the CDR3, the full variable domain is EAGVAQSPRYKIIEKRQSVAFWCNPISGHATLYWYQQILGQGPKLLIQFQNNGVVDDSQLPKDRFSAERLKGVDSTLKIQPAKLEDSAVYLCASSFMREIVNEQFFGPGTRLTVL.

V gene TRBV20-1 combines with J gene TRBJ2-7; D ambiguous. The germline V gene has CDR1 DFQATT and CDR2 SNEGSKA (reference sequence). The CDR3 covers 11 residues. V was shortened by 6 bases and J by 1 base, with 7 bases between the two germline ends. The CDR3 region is CSAQQSYEQYF. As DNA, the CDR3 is TGCAGTGCCCAACAATCCTACGAGCAGTACTTC.

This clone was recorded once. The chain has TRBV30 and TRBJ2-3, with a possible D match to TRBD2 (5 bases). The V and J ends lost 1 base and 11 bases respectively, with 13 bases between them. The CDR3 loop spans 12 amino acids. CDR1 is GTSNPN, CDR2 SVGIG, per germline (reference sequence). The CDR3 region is CAWSAREIRQYF. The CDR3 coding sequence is TGTGCCTGGAGTGCACGGGAAATAAGGCAGTATTTT.

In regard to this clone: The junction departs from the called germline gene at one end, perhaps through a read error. In DNA, the CDR3 is TGTGCTAGCAGCTTCCAGCGGGGAGCCGGGGAGACCCAGTACTTC. This sequence encodes CASSFQRGAGETQYF. V and J are TRBV7-7 and TRBJ2-5, with 7 nucleotides matching TRBD2. This CDR3 contains 15 residues. Per germline, CDR1 SSHAT and CDR2 FNYEAQ (reference sequence).

The CDR3 coding sequence is TGTGCCAGCAGGTCGAGACAGGGGACCCCCTACGAGCAGTACTTC. Its translation: CASRSRQGTPYEQYF. The rearrangement joins TRBV6-6 to TRBJ2-7, with 8 bases that match TRBD1. The CDR3 covers 15 residues. V gave up 6 bases and J gave up 2 bases; unmatched junction bases: 9. Germline CDR1 and CDR2: MNHNY and SVGAGI (reference sequence).

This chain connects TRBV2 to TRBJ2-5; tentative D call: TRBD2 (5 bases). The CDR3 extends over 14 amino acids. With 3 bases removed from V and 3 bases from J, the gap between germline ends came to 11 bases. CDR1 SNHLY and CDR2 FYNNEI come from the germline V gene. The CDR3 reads CASSDGLREETQYF. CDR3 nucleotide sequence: TGTGCCAGCAGTGACGGGTTGCGGGAAGAGACCCAGTACTTC.

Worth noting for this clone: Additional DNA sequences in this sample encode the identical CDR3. The CDR3 reads CASSPRDRLNTEAFF. The CDR3 bases are TGTGCCAGCAGCCCACGGGACAGGTTGAACACTGAAGCTTTCTTT. J is TRBJ1-1 and V is TRBV7-9; 8 nucleotides align to TRBD1. The V segment lost 5 bases and the J segment 0 bases; nucleotides outside the gene matches: 5. Per germline, CDR1 SEHNR and CDR2 FQNEAQ (reference sequence). The CDR3 loop spans 15 amino acids.

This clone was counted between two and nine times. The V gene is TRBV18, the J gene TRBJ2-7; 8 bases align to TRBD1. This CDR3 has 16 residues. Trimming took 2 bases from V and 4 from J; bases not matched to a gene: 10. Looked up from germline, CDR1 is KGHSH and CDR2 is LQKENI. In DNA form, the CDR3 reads TGTGCCAGCTCACCAAGGGATGACAGGGGCACATACGAGCAGTACTTC. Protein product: CASSPRDDRGTYEQYF.

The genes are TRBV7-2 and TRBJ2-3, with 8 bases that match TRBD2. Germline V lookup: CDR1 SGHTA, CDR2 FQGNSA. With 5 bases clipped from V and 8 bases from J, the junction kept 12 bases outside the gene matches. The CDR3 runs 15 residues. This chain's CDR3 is CASSPGGTRDGTQYF. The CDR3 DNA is TGTGCCAGCAGCCCCGGCGGGACTAGGGATGGTACGCAGTATTTT.

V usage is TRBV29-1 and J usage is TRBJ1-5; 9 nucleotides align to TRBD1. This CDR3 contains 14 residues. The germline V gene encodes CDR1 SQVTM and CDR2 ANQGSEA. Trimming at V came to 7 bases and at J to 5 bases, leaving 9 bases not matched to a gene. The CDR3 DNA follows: TGCAGCGCGGGAACAGGGGGCGGCGATCAGCCCCAGCATTTT. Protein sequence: CSAGTGGGDQPQHF.

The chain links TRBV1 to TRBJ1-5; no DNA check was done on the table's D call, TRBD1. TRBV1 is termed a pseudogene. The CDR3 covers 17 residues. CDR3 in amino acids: CTSSWWRPGPVFQPQHF. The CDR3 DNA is TGCACCAGCAGCTGGTGGCGGCCAGGGCCGGTATTCCAGCCCCAGCATTTT.

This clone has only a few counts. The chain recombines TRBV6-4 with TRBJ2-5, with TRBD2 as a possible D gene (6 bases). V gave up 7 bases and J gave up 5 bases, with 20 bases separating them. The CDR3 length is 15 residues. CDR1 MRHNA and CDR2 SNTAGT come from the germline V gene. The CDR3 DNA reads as TGTGCCAGCACAGGCCACTTCGACGCGGGGGAGACCCAGTACTTC. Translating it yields CASTGHFDAGETQYF.

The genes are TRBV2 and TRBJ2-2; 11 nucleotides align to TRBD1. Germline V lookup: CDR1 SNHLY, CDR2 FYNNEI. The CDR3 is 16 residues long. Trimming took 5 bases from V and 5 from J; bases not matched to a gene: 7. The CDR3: CASSLRTGGSTGELFF. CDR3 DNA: TGTGCCAGCAGTCTCCGGACAGGGGGCAGTACCGGGGAGCTGTTTTTT.

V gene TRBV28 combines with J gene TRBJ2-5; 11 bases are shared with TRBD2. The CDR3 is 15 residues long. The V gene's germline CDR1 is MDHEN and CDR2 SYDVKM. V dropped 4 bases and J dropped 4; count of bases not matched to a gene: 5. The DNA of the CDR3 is TGTGCCAGCAGTTCCCCCGGACTAGCGGGAGAGACCCAGTACTTC. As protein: CASSSPGLAGETQYF.

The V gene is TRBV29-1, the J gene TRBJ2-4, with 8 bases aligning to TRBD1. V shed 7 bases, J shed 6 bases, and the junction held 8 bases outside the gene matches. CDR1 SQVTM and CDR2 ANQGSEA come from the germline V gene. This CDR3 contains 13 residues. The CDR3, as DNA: TGCAGCGCCCGGACAGGGTTCGGAAACATTCAGTACTTC. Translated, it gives CSARTGFGNIQYF.

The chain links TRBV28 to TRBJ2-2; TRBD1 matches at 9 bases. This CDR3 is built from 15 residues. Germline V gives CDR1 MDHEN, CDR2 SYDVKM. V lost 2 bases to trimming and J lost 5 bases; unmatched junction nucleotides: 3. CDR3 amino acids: CASSLGTGLTGELFF. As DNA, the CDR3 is TGTGCCAGCAGTTTAGGGACAGGGCTGACCGGGGAGCTGTTTTTT.

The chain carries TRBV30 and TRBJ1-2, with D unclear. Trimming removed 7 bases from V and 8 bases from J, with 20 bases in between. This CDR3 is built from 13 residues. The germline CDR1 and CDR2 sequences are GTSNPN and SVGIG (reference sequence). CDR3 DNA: TGTGCCTACCTACCCCCGGGGTCTTGGGGCTACACCTTC. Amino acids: CAYLPPGSWGYTF.

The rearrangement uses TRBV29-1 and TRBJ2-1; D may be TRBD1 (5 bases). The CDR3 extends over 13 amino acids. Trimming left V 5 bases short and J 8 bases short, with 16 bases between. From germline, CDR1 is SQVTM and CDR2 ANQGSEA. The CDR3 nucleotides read TGCAGCGTTTTAAAGGGTAGGGGTCATGAGCAGTTCTTC. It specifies CSVLKGRGHEQFF.

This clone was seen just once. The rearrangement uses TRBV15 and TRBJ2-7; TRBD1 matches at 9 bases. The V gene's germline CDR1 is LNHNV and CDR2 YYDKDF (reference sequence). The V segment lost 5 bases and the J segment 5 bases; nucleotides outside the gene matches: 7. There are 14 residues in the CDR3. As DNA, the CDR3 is TGTGCCACCAGCCGCCGGGACAGGGCGCACGAGCAGTACTTC. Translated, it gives CATSRRDRAHEQYF.

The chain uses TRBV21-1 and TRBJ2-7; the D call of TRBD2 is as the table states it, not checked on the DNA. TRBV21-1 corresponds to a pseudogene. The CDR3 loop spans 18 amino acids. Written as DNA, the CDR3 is TGTGCCAGCAGCAAATACGGTCCTGGACTAGCGGGGAGGTACGAGCAGTACTTC. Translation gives CASSKYGPGLAGRYEQYF.

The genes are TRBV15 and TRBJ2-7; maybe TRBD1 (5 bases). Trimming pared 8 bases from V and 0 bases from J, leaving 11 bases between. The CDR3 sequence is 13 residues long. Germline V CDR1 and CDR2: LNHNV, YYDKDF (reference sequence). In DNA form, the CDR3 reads TGTGCCACCTGGGGCACCGACTCCTACGAGCAGTACTTC. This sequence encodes CATWGTDSYEQYF.

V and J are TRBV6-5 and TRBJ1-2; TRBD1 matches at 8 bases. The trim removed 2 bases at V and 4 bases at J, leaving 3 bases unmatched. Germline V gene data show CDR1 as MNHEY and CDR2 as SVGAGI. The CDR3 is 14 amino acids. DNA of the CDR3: TGTGCCAGCAGTTACGGACAGGGATCCTATGGCTACACCTTC. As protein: CASSYGQGSYGYTF.

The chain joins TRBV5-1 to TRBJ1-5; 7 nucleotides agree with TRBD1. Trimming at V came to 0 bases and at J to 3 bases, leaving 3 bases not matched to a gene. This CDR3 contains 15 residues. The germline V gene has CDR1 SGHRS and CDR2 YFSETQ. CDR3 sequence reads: CASSLEGGINQPQHF. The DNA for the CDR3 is TGCGCCAGCAGCTTGGAAGGGGGCATCAATCAGCCCCAGCATTTT.

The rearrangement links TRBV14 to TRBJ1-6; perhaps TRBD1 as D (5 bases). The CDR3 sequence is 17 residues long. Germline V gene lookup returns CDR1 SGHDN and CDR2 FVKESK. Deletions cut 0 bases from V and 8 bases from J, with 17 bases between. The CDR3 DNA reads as TGTGCCAGCAGCCAAGATGTTGAGACGAAGGGGTATTCACCCCTCCACTTT. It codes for CASSQDVETKGYSPLHF.

The CDR3 loop is CASSPTGAGEQFF. CDR3 DNA: TGTGCCAGCAGCCCGACAGGGGCTGGTGAGCAGTTCTTC. This chain links TRBV7-9 with TRBJ2-1; 8 bases are a match to TRBD1. Germline CDR1 reads SEHNR; CDR2 reads FQNEAQ (reference sequence). The CDR3 extends over 13 amino acids. Germline trimming cut 5 bases from V and 9 bases from J; bases unmatched to any gene: 6.

This chain's CDR3 is CASRGSQAYEQYF. CDR3 sequence (DNA): TGTGCCAGCAGAGGCAGCCAGGCCTACGAGCAGTACTTC. The chain carries TRBV6-5 and TRBJ2-7; D is undetermined. V lost 6 bases and J 2 bases, leaving 11 bases between the germline ends. The CDR3 extends over 13 amino acids. The germline gives CDR1 MNHEY, CDR2 SVGAGI.

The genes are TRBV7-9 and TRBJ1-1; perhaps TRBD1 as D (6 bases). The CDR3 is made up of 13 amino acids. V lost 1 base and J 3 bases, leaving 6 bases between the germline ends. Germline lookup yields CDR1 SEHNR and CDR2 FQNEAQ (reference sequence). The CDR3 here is CASSLDRDTEAFF. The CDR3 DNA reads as TGTGCCAGCAGCTTAGACAGGGACACTGAAGCTTTCTTT.